The 7 T cell receptor beta chains presented below share a single source sample, sequenced in a study of blood T cell repertoires in COVID-19 (TCRdb year 2020). Libraries were constructed by the immunoSEQ multiplex PCR assay. Held by TCRdb, this immuneACCESS table contains in-frame sequences only and omits some clones. Under half of the omission traces to an unresolved V gene where checked; the cause of the rest is unknown. Counted in this sample were some 200,000 clones; 80% to 90% of them appeared once. The ten largest make up around 18% of the sample. The sample was peripheral blood. Receptors originate from a woman aged 80 or over with active or convalescent COVID-19.

This sequence joins TRBV7-9 and TRBJ2-3; D remains ambiguous. The CDR3 covers 15 residues. V was pared by 5 bases and J by 0 bases, with 12 bases between. Germline V gene lookup returns CDR1 SEHNR and CDR2 FQNEAQ (reference sequence). The CDR3 here is CASSPKPVSTDTQYF. The CDR3 DNA is TGTGCCAGCAGCCCCAAACCGGTCAGCACAGATACGCAGTATTTT.

This chain joins TRBV2 and TRBJ2-5; D gene ambiguous. The V end was cut by 6 bases, the J end by 1 base, with 12 bases between. The CDR3 sequence is 14 residues long. The germline V gene has CDR1 SNHLY and CDR2 FYNNEI. The CDR3, as DNA: TGTGCCAGCAGCCCCCTAGTGGTCCAAGAGACCCAGTACTTC. It specifies CASSPLVVQETQYF.

This clone was seen a single time. J is TRBJ2-4 and V is TRBV20-1; TRBD1 might be the D (6 bases). This CDR3 is built from 11 residues. CDR1 DFQATT and CDR2 SNEGSKA come from the germline V gene (reference sequence). Trimming cost V 6 bases and J 8 bases, with 11 bases left between them. The CDR3 DNA sequence: TGCAGTGCCGTACAGGGCGACATTCAGTACTTC. Translating it yields CSAVQGDIQYF.

V gene TRBV10-3 combines with J gene TRBJ2-2, with TRBD1 identical over 7 bases. Germline CDR1 reads ENHRY; CDR2 reads SYGVKD. The CDR3 has 16 amino acids. The V segment lost 11 bases and the J segment 1 base; nucleotides outside the gene matches: 13. The CDR3 region is CAVTNKTGVNTGELFF. CDR3 DNA: TGTGCCGTCACTAATAAAACAGGGGTGAACACCGGGGAGCTGTTTTTT.

This clone was observed a few times. The CDR3 loop reads CASSLAPAGQGNQPQHF. In DNA form, the CDR3 reads TGCGCCAGCAGCTTGGCCCCCGCGGGACAGGGGAATCAGCCCCAGCATTTT. This chain joins TRBV5-1 and TRBJ1-5, with 10 bases matching TRBD1. The J segment lost 4 bases and the V segment lost 0 bases, leaving 7 bases of the junction unmatched. Germline CDR1 SGHRS, CDR2 YFSETQ. CDR3 size: 17 residues.

CDR3 DNA sequence: TGTGCCAGCAGCGTTGAACAGGGGGCGGTCAACATTCAGTACTTC. Translating it yields CASSVEQGAVNIQYF. The genes are TRBV7-2 and TRBJ2-4; 9 bases are shared with TRBD1. J lost 7 bases, V lost 5 bases, and 9 bases had no gene match. Germline loops: CDR1 SGHTA, CDR2 FQGNSA. The CDR3 length is 15 residues. Full variable domain (remainder filled in from reference TRBV7-2 and TRBJ2-4): GAGVSQSPSNKVTEKGKDVELRCDPISGHTALYWYRQSLGQGLEFLIYFQGNSAPDKSGLPSDRFSAERTGGSVSTLTIQRTQQEDSAVYLCASSVEQGAVNIQYFGAGTRLSVL.

This chain links TRBV6-5 with TRBJ1-2; tentatively, D is TRBD1 (6 bases). Germline V CDR1 and CDR2: MNHEY, SVGAGI. Trimming removed 4 bases from V and 2 bases from J, with 17 bases in between. The CDR3 length is 16 residues. As DNA, the CDR3 is TGTGCCAGCAGTTCCCTGGGGGCCCAGGTGAACTATGGCTACACCTTC. This translates into CASSSLGAQVNYGYTF.